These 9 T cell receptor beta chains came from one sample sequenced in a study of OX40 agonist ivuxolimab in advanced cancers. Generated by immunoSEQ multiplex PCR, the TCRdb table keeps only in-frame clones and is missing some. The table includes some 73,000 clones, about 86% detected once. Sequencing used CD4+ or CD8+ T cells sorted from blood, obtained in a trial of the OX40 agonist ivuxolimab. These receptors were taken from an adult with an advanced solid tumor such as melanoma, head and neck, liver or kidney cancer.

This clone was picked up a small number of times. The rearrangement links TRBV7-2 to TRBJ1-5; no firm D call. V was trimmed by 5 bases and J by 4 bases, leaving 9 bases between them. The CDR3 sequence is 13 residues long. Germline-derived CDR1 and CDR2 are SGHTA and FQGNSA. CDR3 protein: CASSPQANQPQHF. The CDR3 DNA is TGTGCCAGCAGCCCTCAGGCAAATCAGCCCCAGCATTTT. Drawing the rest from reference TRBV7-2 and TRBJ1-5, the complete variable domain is GAGVSQSPSNKVTEKGKDVELRCDPISGHTALYWYRQSLGQGLEFLIYFQGNSAPDKSGLPSDRFSAERTGGSVSTLTIQRTQQEDSAVYLCASSPQANQPQHFGDGTRLSIL.

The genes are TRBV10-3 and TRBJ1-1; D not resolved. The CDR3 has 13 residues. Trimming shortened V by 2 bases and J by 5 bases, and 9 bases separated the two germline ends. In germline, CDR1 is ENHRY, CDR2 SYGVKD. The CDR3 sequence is CAISETWGTEAFF. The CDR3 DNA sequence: TGTGCCATCAGTGAGACGTGGGGAACTGAAGCTTTCTTT.

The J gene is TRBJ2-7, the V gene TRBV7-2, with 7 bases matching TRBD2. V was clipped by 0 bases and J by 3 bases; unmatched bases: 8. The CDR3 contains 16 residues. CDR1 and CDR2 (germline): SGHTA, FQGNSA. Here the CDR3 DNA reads TGTGCCAGCAGCTTAGCGGGTGGGCGCGGGAGCTACGAGCAGTACTTC. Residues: CASSLAGGRGSYEQYF.

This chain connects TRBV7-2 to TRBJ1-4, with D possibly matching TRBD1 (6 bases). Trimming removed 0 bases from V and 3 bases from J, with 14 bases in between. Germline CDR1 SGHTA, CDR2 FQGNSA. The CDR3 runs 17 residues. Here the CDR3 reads CASSLALSGTPNEKLFF. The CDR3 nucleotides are TGTGCCAGCAGCTTAGCGCTAAGTGGGACACCTAATGAAAAACTGTTTTTT.

The CDR3 loop reads CASTQGPQPQHF. CDR3 DNA: TGTGCCAGCACTCAGGGGCCCCAGCCCCAGCATTTT. V gene TRBV2 combines with J gene TRBJ1-5; tentative D call: TRBD1 (6 bases). Germline CDR1 and CDR2: SNHLY and FYNNEI. CDR3 size: 12 residues. Trimming took 7 bases from V and 7 from J, leaving 11 bases between them.

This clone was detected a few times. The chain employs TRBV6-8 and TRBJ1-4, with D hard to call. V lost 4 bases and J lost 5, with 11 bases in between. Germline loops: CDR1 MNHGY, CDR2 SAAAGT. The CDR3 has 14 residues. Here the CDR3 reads CASSFTGSNEKLFF. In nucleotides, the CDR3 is TGTGCCAGCAGTTTCACGGGGTCGAATGAAAAACTGTTTTTT.

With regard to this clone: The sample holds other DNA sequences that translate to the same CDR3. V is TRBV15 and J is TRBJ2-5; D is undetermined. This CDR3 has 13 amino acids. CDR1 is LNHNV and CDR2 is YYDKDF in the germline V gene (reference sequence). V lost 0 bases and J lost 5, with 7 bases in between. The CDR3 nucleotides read TGTGCCACCAGCAGAGATAGGGTGGAGACCCAGTACTTC. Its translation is CATSRDRVETQYF.

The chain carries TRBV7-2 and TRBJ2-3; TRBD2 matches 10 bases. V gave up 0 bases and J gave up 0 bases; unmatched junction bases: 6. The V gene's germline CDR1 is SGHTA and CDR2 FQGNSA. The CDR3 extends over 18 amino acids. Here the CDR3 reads CASSLAPRTSGSTDTQYF. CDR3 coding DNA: TGTGCCAGCAGCTTAGCTCCTCGGACTAGCGGAAGCACAGATACGCAGTATTTT.

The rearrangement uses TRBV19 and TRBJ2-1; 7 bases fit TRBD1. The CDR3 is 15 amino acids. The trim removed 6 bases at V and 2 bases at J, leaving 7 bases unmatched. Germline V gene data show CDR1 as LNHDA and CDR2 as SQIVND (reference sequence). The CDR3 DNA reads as TGTGCCAGTAGCTCATCGGGACAGCCCTACAATGAGCAGTTCTTC. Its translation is CASSSSGQPYNEQFF.